The next 9 T cell receptor beta chains were all read from a single sample in a study of radiation and T cells in renal cell carcinoma. Time point noted: blood 2 weeks post-SBRT. The treatment here: 15 Gy SBRT to primary tumor, nephrectomy 4 weeks later. Clones were sequenced by immunoSEQ multiplex PCR, and TCRdb holds only the in-frame ones, with some missing. The repertoire has 65,000 to 80,000 clones, roughly 85% of them found once; the top ten carry approximately 24%. Material: blood, obtained from a patient whose treatment included radiotherapy and nephrectomy. Receptors were obtained from a woman in her fifties or sixties with renal cell carcinoma.

The chain joins TRBV11-2 to TRBJ1-4, with TRBD1 matching over 8 bases. The CDR3 covers 17 residues. The J segment lost 1 base and the V segment lost 3 bases, leaving 7 bases of the junction unmatched. CDR1 is SGHAT, CDR2 FQNNGV, per germline. For the CDR3, the DNA is TGTGCCAGCAGCTTGGCCAGGGGGCGAGGAACTAATGAAAAACTGTTTTTT. Amino acid sequence: CASSLARGRGTNEKLFF.

The chain couples TRBV19 to TRBJ2-2, with D hard to call. CDR1 and CDR2 from the germline V gene are LNHDA and SQIVND (reference sequence). There are 14 residues in the CDR3. V was shortened by 4 bases and J by 3 bases, with 9 bases between the two germline ends. The CDR3 DNA reads as TGTGCCAGTAGTACTGCTAGATACACCGGGGAGCTGTTTTTT. It is translated as CASSTARYTGELFF.

The chain carries TRBV9 and TRBJ1-2, with D uncertain. This CDR3 spans 16 amino acids. V lost 2 bases and J 0 bases, leaving 14 bases between the germline ends. CDR1 SGDLS and CDR2 YYNGEE come from the germline V gene. The CDR3: CASSVFAGSTNYGYTF. The CDR3 bases are TGTGCCAGCAGCGTCTTTGCCGGGTCAACTAACTATGGCTACACCTTC.

This rearrangement joins TRBV28 to TRBJ1-4, with 10 nucleotides matching TRBD1. The V and J ends lost 7 bases and 5 bases, in that order; junction bases with no gene match: 4. Germline CDR1 and CDR2: MDHEN and SYDVKM. The CDR3 spans 14 residues. CDR3 in amino acids: CASNPGQGNEKLFF. The CDR3 coding sequence is TGTGCCAGCAATCCGGGACAGGGGAATGAAAAACTGTTTTTT.

V usage is TRBV20-1 and J usage is TRBJ1-2, with D uncertain. Looked up from germline, CDR1 is DFQATT and CDR2 is SNEGSKA (reference sequence). The CDR3 contains 11 residues. Deletions cut 3 bases from V and 5 bases from J, with 7 bases between. CDR3 nucleotide sequence: TGCAGTGCTAGGGCAATTTATGGCTACACCTTC. Its protein is CSARAIYGYTF.

The rearrangement joins TRBV6-1 to TRBJ1-6; D is possibly TRBD1 (6 bases). CDR1 is MNHNS and CDR2 is SASEGT in the germline V gene. Trimming left V 4 bases short and J 1 base short, with 14 bases between. This CDR3 is 17 amino acids long. This CDR3 is CASSGPTGFSYNSPLHF. CDR3 DNA sequence: TGTGCCAGCAGTGGACCCACAGGGTTTTCCTATAATTCACCCCTCCACTTT.

The chain carries TRBV4-2 and TRBJ2-3, with D possibly being TRBD2 (6 bases). V lost 0 bases, J lost 6 bases, and 10 bases lay in between. Germline V gene data show CDR1 as LGHNA and CDR2 as YNFKEQ. The CDR3 totals 14 residues. CDR3 coding DNA: TGTGCCAGCAGCCAAGATAAGGAGGGGGATACGCAGTATTTT. Translating it yields CASSQDKEGDTQYF.

The chain links TRBV5-4 to TRBJ2-7, with 8 nucleotides matching TRBD1. Germline CDR1 and CDR2: SGHNT and YYREEE (reference sequence). Trimming cost V 2 bases and J 4 bases; bases outside gene matches: 5. This CDR3 is 14 amino acids long. The CDR3 sequence: CASSFRDRRYEQYF. The CDR3 coding sequence is TGTGCCAGCAGCTTCCGGGACAGGAGGTACGAGCAGTACTTC.

The chain is built from TRBV19 and TRBJ2-7; 11 nucleotides align to TRBD1. Germline CDR1 is LNHDA and CDR2 is SQIVND (reference sequence). This CDR3 region has 15 residues. V shed 5 bases and J 3 bases; nucleotides not matched to a gene: 6. The DNA for the CDR3 is TGTGCCAGTAGTCTTGGACAGGGGGCGGTCTACGAGCAGTACTTC. Translation: CASSLGQGAVYEQYF.